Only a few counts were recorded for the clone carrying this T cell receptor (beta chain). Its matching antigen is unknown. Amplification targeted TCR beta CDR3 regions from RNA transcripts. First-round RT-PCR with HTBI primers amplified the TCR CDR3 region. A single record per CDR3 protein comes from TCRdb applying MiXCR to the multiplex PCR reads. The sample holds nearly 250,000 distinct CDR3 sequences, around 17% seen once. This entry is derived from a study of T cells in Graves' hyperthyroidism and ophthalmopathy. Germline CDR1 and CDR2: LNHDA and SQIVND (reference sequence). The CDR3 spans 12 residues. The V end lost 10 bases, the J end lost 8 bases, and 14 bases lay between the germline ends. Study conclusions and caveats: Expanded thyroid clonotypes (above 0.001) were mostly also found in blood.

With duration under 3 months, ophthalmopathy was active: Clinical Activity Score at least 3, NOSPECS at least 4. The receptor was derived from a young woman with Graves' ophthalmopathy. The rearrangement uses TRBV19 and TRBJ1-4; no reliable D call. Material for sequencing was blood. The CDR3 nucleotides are TGTGCCAACGAACAGTTAGACGAAAAACTGTTTTTT. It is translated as CANEQLDEKLFF.